The 21 T cell receptor beta chains presented below share a single source sample, sequenced in a study of T-cell memory formation after mild COVID-19. TCRdb fed the 5' RACE reads into MiXCR, producing one record per CDR3 protein. Of 400,000 or so distinct CDR3 sequences listed, about 19% are singletons. Sequenced input: PBMCs or a T cell subset sorted from them (not recorded which). Every receptor here comes from an adult woman who had mild COVID-19 (a few samples of this study predate the infection). Cell type and time point are not known.

The V and J genes are TRBV5-5 and TRBJ2-1; 10 bases line up with TRBD2. CDR1 SGHKS and CDR2 YYEKEE come from the germline V gene (reference sequence). The CDR3 is 14 amino acids. J was trimmed by 7 bases and V by 7 bases; bases with no gene match: 8. The CDR3 DNA reads TGTGCCAGCGGTGAGCGGGAGGGCCGTAATGAGCAGTTCTTC. Encoded protein: CASGEREGRNEQFF.

This clonotype has only a few counts. The chain couples TRBV7-9 to TRBJ2-1; perhaps TRBD2 as D (5 bases). V shed 3 bases and J shed 7 bases, with 13 bases lying between them. The CDR3 covers 14 residues. CDR1 and CDR2 (germline): SEHNR, FQNEAQ (reference sequence). CDR3 loop: CASSFGSIGNEQFF. In nucleotides, the CDR3 is TGTGCCAGCAGCTTTGGGAGTATAGGGAATGAGCAGTTCTTC. Full variable domain (missing parts from reference TRBV7-9 and TRBJ2-1): DTGVSQNPRHKITKRGQNVTFRCDPISEHNRLYWYRQTLGQGPEFLTYFQNEAQLEKSRLLSDRFSAERPKGSFSTLEIQRTEQGDSAMYLCASSFGSIGNEQFFGPGTRLTVL.

The V and J genes are TRBV29-1 and TRBJ2-3; 8 bases line up with TRBD2. Trimming removed 4 bases from V and 3 bases from J; junction bases left unmatched: 9. This CDR3 has 15 amino acids. Per the germline V gene, CDR1 is SQVTM and CDR2 is ANQGSEA. The CDR3 bases are TGCAGCGTTGCGGGAGGGAGTGTGGGTACAGATACGCAGTATTTT. Protein product: CSVAGGSVGTDTQYF.

The J gene is TRBJ2-1, the V gene TRBV19; TRBD2 aligns across 14 bases. The CDR3 runs 16 residues. Germline loops: CDR1 LNHDA, CDR2 SQIVND (reference sequence). After removal of 6 bases from V and 4 bases from J, the junction contained 5 bases not matched to a gene. For the CDR3, the DNA is TGTGCCAGTAGCGGGACTAGCGGGAGTTGGTACAATGAGCAGTTCTTC. This codes for CASSGTSGSWYNEQFF.

This chain links TRBV7-9 with TRBJ2-7; tentative D call: TRBD1 (6 bases). V lost 0 bases to trimming and J lost 4 bases, with 16 bases between them. CDR3 length: 16 amino acids. Per the germline V gene, CDR1 is SEHNR and CDR2 is FQNEAQ (reference sequence). CDR3 DNA sequence: TGTGCCAGCAGCTTAGCGTGGACAGCTAGTTCTTACGAGCAGTACTTC. Translating gives CASSLAWTASSYEQYF.

V is TRBV7-3 and J is TRBJ2-1, with 14 bases fitting TRBD2. Unmatched junction bases numbered 10, after V lost 5 bases and J lost 1 base. Germline CDR1 SGHTA, CDR2 FQGTGA. This CDR3 is 19 amino acids long. The CDR3 DNA sequence: TGTGCCAGCAGCGGTTGGACTAGCGGGAGGCCGGCTTCCTACAATGAGCAGTTCTTC. Its translation is CASSGWTSGRPASYNEQFF.

This clonotype showed up just a few times. V is TRBV19 and J is TRBJ2-1; D is perhaps TRBD2 (7 bases). The CDR3 runs 17 residues. The V and J ends lost 5 bases and 8 bases respectively, with 25 bases between them. Germline values: CDR1 LNHDA, CDR2 SQIVND (reference sequence). The CDR3 loop reads CASSSRGRESRVDEQFF. The CDR3 DNA reads TGTGCCAGTAGTTCCCGGGGGCGGGAGAGTAGGGTCGATGAGCAGTTCTTC.

This sequence joins TRBV5-5 and TRBJ2-3, with D possibly TRBD1 on 5 matching bases. Trimming took 0 bases from V and 6 from J, leaving 14 bases between them. Looked up from germline, CDR1 is SGHKS and CDR2 is YYEKEE (reference sequence). The CDR3 is 15 residues long. The CDR3 DNA follows: TGTGCCAGCAGCTTGGATGGGGCCCGGAGTGATACGCAGTATTTT. Translated: CASSLDGARSDTQYF.

This chain uses TRBV18 with TRBJ2-4, with unresolved D. This CDR3 region has 16 residues. Per germline, CDR1 KGHSH and CDR2 LQKENI. Trimming removed 3 bases at V and 9 bases at J, with 21 bases between. Here the CDR3 DNA reads TGTGCCAGCTCACCCCCGTACGTAGACGAGTCGGTCATTCAGTACTTC. Translated, it gives CASSPPYVDESVIQYF.

Points on this clonotype: The junction departs from germline at one end; a sequencing error may be responsible. The chain links TRBV2 to TRBJ1-4; D is unclear. The CDR3 has 14 amino acids. Germline values: CDR1 SNHLY, CDR2 FYNNEI. In DNA form, the CDR3 reads TGTGCCAGCAGTGACGCACGAGGCTATGAAACACTGTTTTTT. Translated: CASSDARGYETLFF.

A few counts support this clonotype. The chain has TRBV7-9 and TRBJ2-4; D is ambiguous. V lost 2 bases and J lost 2, with 16 bases in between. The CDR3 contains 17 residues. Per the germline V gene, CDR1 is SEHNR and CDR2 is FQNEAQ (reference sequence). As DNA, the CDR3 is TGTGCCAGCAGCTTATTCTTATTTACACAGCCCAAAAACATTCAGTACTTC. Amino acids: CASSLFLFTQPKNIQYF.

This clonotype was observed at least ten times. The J gene is TRBJ2-1, the V gene TRBV7-8; D might be TRBD2 (7 bases). Germline CDR1 is SGHVS and CDR2 is FQNEAQ. The CDR3 has 13 amino acids. The germline V and J ends were trimmed by 3 bases and 8 bases, with 11 bases remaining between them. CDR3 protein: CASSLVGGHEQFF. The CDR3 DNA reads as TGTGCCAGCAGCTTGGTGGGGGGGCATGAGCAGTTCTTC.

This rearrangement joins TRBV7-6 to TRBJ2-2; tentative D call: TRBD1 (6 bases). Germline V gene lookup returns CDR1 SGHVS and CDR2 FNYEAQ. The CDR3 consists of 15 residues. Trimming pared 1 base from V and 2 bases from J, leaving 8 bases between. CDR3 protein: CASSLGTDNTGELFF. DNA of the CDR3: TGTGCCAGCAGCTTAGGGACAGATAACACCGGGGAGCTGTTTTTT.

This clonotype was recorded once. This rearrangement joins TRBV4-3 to TRBJ1-2, with D possibly TRBD1 on 5 matching bases. CDR1 is LGHNA and CDR2 is YSLEER in the germline V gene. V lost 4 bases, J lost 0 bases, and 15 bases lay in between. The CDR3 has 16 residues. The CDR3 DNA reads as TGCGCCAGCAGCCGCGGAGCGGGACGCTCTAACTATGGCTACACCTTC. This encodes CASSRGAGRSNYGYTF.

This clonotype showed up just a few times. The chain is built from TRBV7-2 and TRBJ2-5, with 7 bases lining up with TRBD1. After removal of 5 bases from V and 5 bases from J, the junction contained 5 bases not matched to a gene. In germline, CDR1 is SGHTA, CDR2 FQGNSA. The CDR3 spans 13 residues. The CDR3 loop reads CASSQTGLETQYF. The CDR3 DNA is TGTGCCAGCAGCCAGACAGGGCTGGAGACCCAGTACTTC.

The genes are TRBV18 and TRBJ2-7, with 7 bases fitting TRBD1. V lost 1 base, J lost 4 bases, and 4 bases stayed unmatched. Germline V gene lookup returns CDR1 KGHSH and CDR2 LQKENI. This CDR3 contains 14 residues. CDR3 protein: CASSPQTGIYEQYF. The CDR3 DNA reads TGTGCCAGCTCACCACAGACAGGGATATACGAGCAGTACTTC.

The V gene is TRBV20-1, the J gene TRBJ2-7, with 12 bases fitting TRBD2. Germline V gives CDR1 DFQATT, CDR2 SNEGSKA (reference sequence). This CDR3 has 14 amino acids. V shed 3 bases, J shed 7 bases, and the junction held 7 bases outside the gene matches. The CDR3, as DNA: TGCAGTGCTAGGTCTAGCGGGAGGGCCGGGGAGCAGTACTTC. Translating gives CSARSSGRAGEQYF.

V is TRBV12-3 or TRBV12-4 and J is TRBJ2-4; 7 positions match TRBD1. The CDR3 sequence is 16 residues long. V gave up 4 bases and J gave up 3 bases; unmatched junction bases: 9. CDR3 DNA: TGTGCCAGCAGTTCATTCCGGGACAGTCGCAAAAACATTCAGTACTTC. Translation gives CASSSFRDSRKNIQYF.

This clonotype was picked up a small number of times. The chain is built from TRBV7-3 and TRBJ2-3; D uncertain. Trimming cost V 4 bases and J 4 bases, with 15 bases left between them. The germline V gene has CDR1 SGHTA and CDR2 FQGTGA. The CDR3 sequence is 15 residues long. Written as DNA, the CDR3 is TGTGCCAGCAGCTCCTCGGACCGACCGGCAGATACGCAGTATTTT. It encodes CASSSSDRPADTQYF.

The V and J genes are TRBV24-1 and TRBJ2-2, with TRBD2 matching over 9 bases. Germline CDR1 is KGHDR and CDR2 is SFDVKD. V lost 4 bases to trimming and J lost 1 base; unmatched junction nucleotides: 3. CDR3 length equals 16 residues. The DNA for the CDR3 is TGTGCCACCAGTGACACTAGCGGGCGGAACACCGGGGAGCTGTTTTTT. It yields the protein CATSDTSGRNTGELFF.

There are a few counts of this clonotype. This sequence joins TRBV4-1 and TRBJ1-3, with 8 positions matching TRBD1. The germline CDR1 and CDR2 sequences are MGHRA and YSYEKL. This CDR3 has 17 residues. V shed 3 bases and J 3 bases; nucleotides not matched to a gene: 10. Here the CDR3 reads CASSHPGQGRVGNTIYF. The CDR3 DNA reads as TGCGCCAGCAGCCACCCTGGACAGGGCCGAGTTGGAAACACCATATATTTT.